Given below is one TCR beta chain in context. Its cognate antigen is unknown. These data are taken from a study of T cell repertoires in cytomegalovirus infection. Study-level information: Based on public TCR beta signatures, there were indications of CMV infection and of a matching HLA type.

Via MiXCR, TCRdb re-called the reads, giving one row per CDR3 protein. The sample includes 200,000 to 300,000 distinct CDR3 sequences, approximately 15% seen only once; the top ten take about 8.7%. Findings and caveats of the study: Clonotype analysis showed dominance of the ex vivo response by HLA-C-restricted CMV-specific TCR beta clonotypes.

The sequencing input was PBMCs. The clonotype comes from a human donor in good health (CMV status not recorded). Some clones in this sample may be carry-over from other donors' samples.

The CDR3 here is CASSPVLGYEQYF. CDR3 DNA sequence: TGTGCCAGCAGCCCCGTTTTGGGCTACGAGCAGTACTTC. The chain couples TRBV9 to TRBJ2-7; D uncertain. V gave up 4 bases and J gave up 3 bases, with 11 bases separating them. The CDR3 contains 13 residues. Germline V gives CDR1 SGDLS, CDR2 YYNGEE.